The 27 T cell receptor beta chains below were found in one sample sequenced in a study of a mutant IDH1 vaccine in newly diagnosed glioma. Time point: week 23, last vaccination. What each vaccine dose contained was 300 ug of mutant IDH1 20-mer peptide, accompanied by topical imiquimod. Their specific antigens are unknown. Only in-frame clones appear in the TCRdb table, and some are missing; sequencing was by immunoSEQ multiplex PCR. The sample has about 60,000 clones; 84% are singletons. The specimen comprised PBMCs, sampled from a glioma patient whose treatment included an IDH1 peptide vaccine. These receptors were collected from a man between 18 and 35 years old with glioma.

V usage is TRBV5-1 and J usage is TRBJ1-1; D is perhaps TRBD1 (5 bases). This CDR3 is built from 17 residues. Per the germline V gene, CDR1 is SGHRS and CDR2 is YFSETQ. Trimming shortened V by 3 bases and J by 1 base, and 19 bases separated the two germline ends. CDR3 region: CASSSGGTAQTNTEAFF. The DNA for the CDR3 is TGCGCCAGCAGCTCTGGGGGTACAGCGCAAACGAACACTGAAGCTTTCTTT.

The chain couples TRBV5-1 to TRBJ1-1; D gene ambiguous. V was clipped by 4 bases and J by 3 bases, with 7 bases between them. CDR3 length: 12 amino acids. Germline V gene sequence: CDR1 SGHRS, CDR2 YFSETQ. In DNA, the CDR3 is TGCGCCAGCAGCCCCCCGGACACTGAAGCTTTCTTT. It is translated as CASSPPDTEAFF.

The V and J genes are TRBV18 and TRBJ2-7; 11 bases align to TRBD2. After removal of 8 bases from V and 2 bases from J, the junction contained 8 bases not matched to a gene. CDR3 length: 15 residues. Germline V CDR1 and CDR2: KGHSH, LQKENI. CDR3: CASRLAGSSPYEQYF. The CDR3, as DNA: TGTGCCAGCCGACTAGCGGGAAGTTCGCCCTACGAGCAGTACTTC.

J is TRBJ1-2 and V is TRBV19; TRBD1 agrees at 11 bases. Unmatched junction bases numbered 3, after V lost 1 base and J lost 5 bases. This CDR3 is built from 15 residues. CDR1 LNHDA and CDR2 SQIVND come from the germline V gene (reference sequence). CDR3 sequence: CASSIGGQGAYGYTF. CDR3 nucleotides: TGTGCCAGTAGTATAGGAGGACAGGGGGCGTATGGCTACACCTTC.

The rearrangement uses TRBV30 and TRBJ1-5, with TRBD1 identical over 7 bases. This CDR3 has 14 amino acids. Trimming at V came to 0 bases and at J to 7 bases, leaving 6 bases not matched to a gene. The germline gives CDR1 GTSNPN, CDR2 SVGIG (reference sequence). Here the CDR3 reads CAWSVTGMEQPQHF. CDR3 sequence (DNA): TGTGCCTGGAGTGTGACAGGGATGGAGCAGCCCCAGCATTTT. The full variable domain, rest sourced from reference TRBV30 and TRBJ1-5, is SQTIHQWPATLVQPVGSPLSLECTVEGTSNPNLYWYRQAAGRGLQLLFYSVGIGQISSEVPQNLSASRPQDRQFILSSKKLLLSDSGFYLCAWSVTGMEQPQHFGDGTRLSIL.

This chain connects TRBV7-6 to TRBJ2-2; D is possibly TRBD2 (5 bases). The germline V gene encodes CDR1 SGHVS and CDR2 FNYEAQ. V lost 5 bases to trimming and J lost 8 bases, with 15 bases between them. CDR3 length: 14 amino acids. The CDR3 nucleotides are TGTGCCAGCAGCCATGGACTCCCTACAGGGGAGCTGTTTTTT. Encoded protein: CASSHGLPTGELFF.

The chain joins TRBV5-4 to TRBJ2-2, with D perhaps TRBD2 (6 bases). The CDR3 sequence is 16 residues long. Germline loops: CDR1 SGHNT, CDR2 YYREEE (reference sequence). Trimming took off 0 bases at V and 4 bases at J, with 13 bases between the two ends. For the CDR3, the DNA is TGTGCCAGCAGCTTGGTGGTACTAGCAGCCACCGGGGAGCTGTTTTTT. Residues: CASSLVVLAATGELFF.

V and J are TRBV4-2 and TRBJ2-7; tentative D call: TRBD2 (5 bases). Trimming left V 4 bases short and J 6 bases short, with 13 bases between. The CDR3 is 13 residues long. Per germline, CDR1 LGHNA and CDR2 YNFKEQ. This CDR3 reads CASSRRGYGEQYF. The CDR3 DNA is TGTGCCAGCAGCCGCCGGGGTTACGGCGAGCAGTACTTC.

The chain links TRBV6-5 to TRBJ1-3; TRBD1 matches at 7 bases. CDR1 is MNHEY, CDR2 SVGAGI, per germline. Unmatched junction bases numbered 2, after V lost 2 bases and J lost 4 bases. The CDR3 runs to 14 residues. The CDR3 bases are TGTGCCAGCAGTTACAACAGGGGAGGAAACACCATATATTTT. Residues: CASSYNRGGNTIYF.

The gene calls are TRBV7-9 and TRBJ1-3; 7 bases are shared with TRBD1. With 2 bases clipped from V and 1 base from J, the junction kept 5 bases outside the gene matches. CDR1 SEHNR and CDR2 FQNEAQ come from the germline V gene (reference sequence). CDR3 length: 16 amino acids. CDR3 DNA: TGTGCCAGCAGCTTAAGAGGGGGCACTTCTGGAAACACCATATATTTT. It codes for CASSLRGGTSGNTIYF.

CDR3 region: CASSPLPLGGQPQHF. The DNA of the CDR3 is TGTGCCAGCTCACCACTCCCTCTGGGAGGTCAGCCCCAGCATTTT. The chain is built from TRBV18 and TRBJ1-5; no clear D gene. V was clipped by 1 base and J by 6 bases, with 13 bases between them. Germline loops: CDR1 KGHSH, CDR2 LQKENI. CDR3 length equals 15 residues.

V and J are TRBV10-3 and TRBJ2-5, with D maybe TRBD2 (5 bases). The CDR3 contains 14 residues. Trimming cost V 10 bases and J 5 bases, with 20 bases left between them. CDR1 and CDR2 from the germline V gene are ENHRY and SYGVKD. The CDR3 DNA is TGTGCCACCACTCTGGGTCCAACGGGGGAGACCCAGTACTTC. It yields the protein CATTLGPTGETQYF.

The CDR3 region has the DNA TGTGCCAGCAGCATGAGCGGGAGTGGGTACAATGAGCAGTTCTTC. Its translation: CASSMSGSGYNEQFF. The chain combines TRBV7-2 with TRBJ2-1; the match to TRBD2 covers 8 bases. Trimming cost V 5 bases and J 4 bases; bases outside gene matches: 7. The CDR3 consists of 15 residues. Germline lookup yields CDR1 SGHTA and CDR2 FQGNSA. The full variable domain, completed using reference TRBV7-2 and TRBJ2-1, is GAGVSQSPSNKVTEKGKDVELRCDPISGHTALYWYRQSLGQGLEFLIYFQGNSAPDKSGLPSDRFSAERTGGSVSTLTIQRTQQEDSAVYLCASSMSGSGYNEQFFGPGTRLTVL.

The chain has TRBV30 and TRBJ1-2; no firm D call. This CDR3 is 14 amino acids long. Germline values: CDR1 GTSNPN, CDR2 SVGIG (reference sequence). V lost 4 bases and J 3 bases, leaving 15 bases between the germline ends. The CDR3 sequence is CAWIPALRDYGYTF. CDR3 DNA: TGTGCCTGGATCCCGGCCCTCCGAGACTATGGCTACACCTTC.

As to this clone: One end of the junction fails to match germline, which may point to a read error. The V and J genes are TRBV7-9 and TRBJ2-2, with 10 bases identical to TRBD2. CDR1 and CDR2 from the germline V gene are SEHNR and FQNEAQ (reference sequence). The CDR3 loop spans 16 amino acids. The DNA for the CDR3 is TGTGCCAGCAGATTAGCGGGAGGTATCTACACCGGGGAGCTGTTTTTT. It specifies CASRLAGGIYTGELFF.

This clone was detected a few times. The V call is TRBV30, the J call TRBJ1-5; weak D call: TRBD1 (5 bases). Germline loops: CDR1 GTSNPN, CDR2 SVGIG (reference sequence). The CDR3 loop spans 15 amino acids. V lost 0 bases, J lost 3 bases, and 12 bases lay in between. CDR3 DNA sequence: TGTGCCTGGAGTGTCTCTGCAGGGAACAATCAGCCCCAGCATTTT. As protein: CAWSVSAGNNQPQHF.

This clone came up once. The V and J genes are TRBV9 and TRBJ2-7, with TRBD1 identical over 9 bases. This CDR3 contains 15 residues. Germline V gives CDR1 SGDLS, CDR2 YYNGEE. V lost 4 bases, J lost 5 bases, and 10 bases stayed unmatched. In DNA, the CDR3 is TGTGCCAGCAGCCCAGGGCCGGGACAGGGAGACGAGCAGTACTTC. This encodes CASSPGPGQGDEQYF.

This chain joins TRBV6-4 and TRBJ2-1, with D perhaps matching TRBD1 (5 bases). The CDR3 is 16 residues long. The germline V gene has CDR1 MRHNA and CDR2 SNTAGT. V was clipped by 5 bases and J by 6 bases, with 20 bases between them. DNA of the CDR3: TGTGCCAGCAGTCCCAGAGGACAAGTTAGGTCCAATGAGCAGTTCTTC. Translated, it gives CASSPRGQVRSNEQFF.

The rearrangement joins TRBV4-2 to TRBJ1-4, with 9 positions matching TRBD1. There are 16 residues in the CDR3. The J segment lost 7 bases and the V segment lost 0 bases, leaving 6 bases of the junction unmatched. CDR1 is LGHNA and CDR2 is YNFKEQ in the germline V gene. In nucleotides, the CDR3 is TGTGCCAGCAGCCAAGATCTAGGGACAGGGAGTGAAAAACTGTTTTTT. Translation gives CASSQDLGTGSEKLFF.

This clone was seen only a few times. The chain combines TRBV27 with TRBJ1-5; a possible D gene is TRBD1 (5 bases). V lost 5 bases and J 1 base, leaving 9 bases between the germline ends. The CDR3 is 14 amino acids. Germline V CDR1 and CDR2: MNHEY, SMNVEV (reference sequence). This chain's CDR3 is CASSQGLSNQPQHF. DNA of the CDR3: TGTGCCAGCAGTCAGGGACTGAGCAATCAGCCCCAGCATTTT.

This clone was seen a handful of times. The chain couples TRBV7-9 to TRBJ2-1; 10 positions agree with TRBD2. From germline, CDR1 is SEHNR and CDR2 FQNEAQ (reference sequence). V shed 6 bases and J 4 bases; nucleotides not matched to a gene: 9. CDR3 size: 16 residues. CDR3: CASRFGTSVSYNEQFF. In DNA, the CDR3 is TGTGCCAGCAGATTCGGGACTAGCGTGAGTTACAATGAGCAGTTCTTC. Drawing the rest from reference TRBV7-9 and TRBJ2-1, the complete variable domain is DTGVSQNPRHKITKRGQNVTFRCDPISEHNRLYWYRQTLGQGPEFLTYFQNEAQLEKSRLLSDRFSAERPKGSFSTLEIQRTEQGDSAMYLCASRFGTSVSYNEQFFGPGTRLTVL.

The gene calls are TRBV6-5 and TRBJ2-7; D possibly uses TRBD1 or TRBD2 (5 bases each). V dropped 2 bases and J dropped 5 bases, with 16 bases sitting between them. CDR1 MNHEY and CDR2 SVGAGI come from the germline V gene. The CDR3 is made up of 15 amino acids. The CDR3 DNA sequence: TGTGCCAGCAGTTACATAAGGGGACCAACCCACGAGCAGTACTTC. Translated, it gives CASSYIRGPTHEQYF.

The J gene is TRBJ1-2, the V gene TRBV5-5; D call uncertain. The CDR3 runs 11 residues. Germline CDR1 is SGHKS and CDR2 is YYEKEE (reference sequence). The ends were cut back, 0 bases at V and 3 bases at J, with 0 bases in the middle. The CDR3 reads CASSLDYGYTF. The CDR3 nucleotides read TGTGCCAGCAGCTTGGACTATGGCTACACCTTC.

The rearrangement uses TRBV5-6 and TRBJ1-1; 8 bases are shared with TRBD1. This CDR3 is 18 amino acids long. Germline CDR1 reads SGHDT; CDR2 reads YYEEEE. The V gene end was trimmed by 3 bases and the J gene end by 1 base; junction bases not matched to a gene: 14. CDR3 protein: CASSSGPRRQGPNTEAFF. The CDR3 region has the DNA TGTGCCAGCAGCTCCGGGCCCCGTCGACAGGGGCCGAACACTGAAGCTTTCTTT.

The V and J genes are TRBV4-1 and TRBJ1-5; perhaps TRBD1 as D (5 bases). This CDR3 spans 15 amino acids. Germline V gives CDR1 MGHRA, CDR2 YSYEKL. The V and J ends lost 0 bases and 7 bases respectively, with 13 bases between them. The CDR3: CASSQDLAGRQPQHF. CDR3 DNA sequence: TGCGCCAGCAGCCAAGATTTAGCAGGGAGGCAGCCCCAGCATTTT.

The chain couples TRBV27 to TRBJ2-7, with D possibly being TRBD1 (6 bases). This CDR3 region has 14 residues. CDR1 MNHEY and CDR2 SMNVEV come from the germline V gene (reference sequence). Trimming took 3 bases from V and 2 from J, leaving 11 bases between them. CDR3 residues: CASSLTGPPYEQYF. As DNA, the CDR3 is TGTGCCAGCAGTTTGACAGGACCGCCCTACGAGCAGTACTTC.

The chain joins TRBV30 to TRBJ2-3; D call uncertain. Germline CDR1 and CDR2: GTSNPN and SVGIG (reference sequence). The V gene lost 0 bases and the J gene lost 5 bases, with 12 bases spanning the gap. The length of the CDR3 is 14 residues. The CDR3: CAWSVRAGKDTQYF. DNA of the CDR3: TGTGCCTGGAGTGTACGGGCAGGCAAAGATACGCAGTATTTT.